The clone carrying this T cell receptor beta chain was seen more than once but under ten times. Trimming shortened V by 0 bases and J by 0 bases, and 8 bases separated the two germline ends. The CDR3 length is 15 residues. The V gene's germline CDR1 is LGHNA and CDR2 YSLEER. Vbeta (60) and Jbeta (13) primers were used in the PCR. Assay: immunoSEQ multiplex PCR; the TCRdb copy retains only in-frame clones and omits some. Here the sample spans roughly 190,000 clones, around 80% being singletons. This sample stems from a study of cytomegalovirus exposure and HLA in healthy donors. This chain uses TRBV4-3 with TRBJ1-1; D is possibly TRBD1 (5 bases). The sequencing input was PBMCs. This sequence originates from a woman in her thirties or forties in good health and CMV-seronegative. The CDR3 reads CASSQEAGMNTEAFF. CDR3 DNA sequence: TGCGCCAGCAGCCAAGAGGCAGGGATGAACACTGAAGCTTTCTTT.